The T cell receptor beta chain described here comes from a study of blood T cells in healthy people across ages. As to this clonotype: Antigen unknown. The junction departs from germline at one end; a sequencing error may be responsible.

The second PCR ran roughly 7 to 11 cycles with a sample-barcoded 5' primer and J-beta primers. Via MiXCR, TCRdb re-called the 5' RACE reads, giving one row per CDR3 protein. The data hold some 700,000 distinct CDR3 sequences, with approximately 43% observed a single time. The CDR3 loop spans 13 amino acids. Germline assignment: CDR1 SEHNR and CDR2 FQNEAQ (reference sequence). In each sample, at least 7 million PBMCs were isolated. Study-level results: A greater number of naive CD4+ cells and higher diversity distinguished long-lived donors from aged donors. Per million T cells, TCR beta diversity dropped roughly linearly as age increased.

The chain has TRBV7-9 and TRBJ2-1; D is uncertain. The sequenced sample consisted of blood. This clonotype originated in an older woman in good health. CDR3 protein: CACSFAASNEQFF. DNA for the CDR3: TGTGCCTGCAGCTTCGCAGCGTCCAATGAGCAGTTCTTC.